One and the same sample provided the 32 T cell receptor beta chains below, sequenced in a study of T cells in Graves' hyperthyroidism and ophthalmopathy. RNA transcripts yielded amplified TCR beta CDR3 regions. First-round RT-PCR targeting the TCR CDR3 was performed with the HTBI primer set. One entry per CDR3 protein results from TCRdb running MiXCR on the multiplex PCR reads. The profile shows more than 350,000 distinct CDR3 sequences, about a sixth of them singletons. Sequenced: blood. The receptors were gathered from a woman aged 25 to 45 with Graves' hyperthyroidism that later progressed to Graves' ophthalmopathy.

This clonotype was counted many times. This sequence joins TRBV10-3 and TRBJ1-6, with 8 bases fitting TRBD1. CDR3 length equals 16 residues. Trimming took 6 bases from V and 7 from J; bases not matched to a gene: 11. CDR1 and CDR2 (germline): ENHRY, SYGVKD. Here the CDR3 reads CAIRAAGGERNSPLHF. The CDR3 bases are TGTGCCATCAGGGCCGCAGGGGGCGAAAGGAATTCACCCCTCCACTTT.

This clonotype has a count of ten or more. As DNA, the CDR3 is TGTGCCAGCAGCCCCCGGACAGGCAATAGTGAAGCTTTCTTT. Amino acids: CASSPRTGNSEAFF. The chain is built from TRBV7-9 and TRBJ1-1; 7 positions match TRBD1. The V gene's germline CDR1 is SEHNR and CDR2 FQNEAQ (reference sequence). With 5 bases clipped from V and 7 bases from J, the junction kept 10 bases outside the gene matches. This CDR3 contains 14 residues.

In its sample, this clonotype was seen many times. The chain links TRBV7-8 to TRBJ1-2, with TRBD1 as a possible D gene (6 bases). This CDR3 has 14 residues. Trimming cost V 3 bases and J 6 bases, with 14 bases left between them. CDR1 is SGHVS, CDR2 FQNEAQ, per germline. CDR3 DNA: TGTGCCAGCAGCTTCACACAGGGAAAGGATGGCTACACCTTC. Translating it yields CASSFTQGKDGYTF.

This clonotype was seen repeatedly, ten times or more. The V call is TRBV12-3 or TRBV12-4, the J call TRBJ2-5, with D possibly being TRBD1 (5 bases). V lost 3 bases and J 7 bases, leaving 12 bases between the germline ends. This CDR3 spans 13 amino acids. CDR3 region: CASSFMGRGTQYF. CDR3 nucleotides: TGTGCCAGCAGTTTTATGGGGCGCGGGACCCAGTACTTC.

In this sample, this clonotype turned up many times. The V gene is TRBV28, the J gene TRBJ1-1; D is possibly TRBD1 (6 bases). Trimming cost V 10 bases and J 1 base, with 16 bases left between them. This CDR3 contains 14 residues. The V gene's germline CDR1 is MDHEN and CDR2 SYDVKM. CDR3 DNA sequence: TGTGCCACCCGTTCGGGACACCCGAACACTGAAGCTTTCTTT. As protein: CATRSGHPNTEAFF.

In DNA form, the CDR3 reads TGTGCCAGCAGCAATATCGCCGTGGACAGACCTAACTATGGCTACACCTTC. This gives the protein CASSNIAVDRPNYGYTF. V and J are TRBV7-9 and TRBJ1-2; maybe TRBD1 (6 bases). Trimming took off 5 bases at V and 0 bases at J, with 19 bases between the two ends. Germline-derived CDR1 and CDR2 are SEHNR and FQNEAQ (reference sequence). This CDR3 spans 17 amino acids.

This clonotype was seen at least ten times. This chain uses TRBV7-9 with TRBJ2-5; 9 positions match TRBD2. V gave up 11 bases and J gave up 5 bases; unmatched junction bases: 27. Germline CDR1 reads SEHNR; CDR2 reads FQNEAQ (reference sequence). The CDR3 contains 19 residues. The CDR3 is CASVDGRGLATRQGETQYF. CDR3 DNA: TGTGCCTCGGTGGATGGGAGAGGACTAGCGACTCGCCAGGGGGAGACCCAGTACTTC.

The chain has TRBV7-9 and TRBJ1-2, with D unresolved. The germline V and J ends were trimmed by 2 bases and 3 bases, with 10 bases remaining between them. This CDR3 contains 14 residues. The V gene's germline CDR1 is SEHNR and CDR2 FQNEAQ (reference sequence). This CDR3 reads CASSLQASYYGYTF. In DNA, the CDR3 is TGTGCCAGCAGCTTACAGGCCAGCTACTATGGCTACACCTTC.

Ten or more counts support this clonotype. The rearrangement joins TRBV11-2 to TRBJ2-3; 7 bases map to TRBD2. Germline V lookup: CDR1 SGHAT, CDR2 FQNNGV. V lost 3 bases and J lost 0; bases outside the gene matches: 3. The CDR3 covers 15 residues. This CDR3 is CASSLLADSTDTQYF. DNA of the CDR3: TGTGCCAGCAGCTTGCTAGCGGACAGCACAGATACGCAGTATTTT.

J is TRBJ1-6 and V is TRBV6-1; TRBD1 aligns across 9 bases. Germline CDR1 reads MNHNS; CDR2 reads SASEGT. CDR3 length: 16 residues. The J segment lost 3 bases and the V segment lost 6 bases, leaving 6 bases of the junction unmatched. The CDR3 sequence is CASRPTGGIYNSPLHF. CDR3 DNA sequence: TGTGCCAGCAGGCCGACAGGGGGGATCTATAATTCACCCCTCCACTTT.

V and J are TRBV6-1 and TRBJ1-5, with D tentatively TRBD1 (5 bases). Germline CDR1 reads MNHNS; CDR2 reads SASEGT. Deletions cut 2 bases from V and 7 bases from J, with 21 bases between. The CDR3 covers 17 residues. The CDR3 region has the DNA TGTGCCAGCAGTGAATTTTTTTTGGGGGAGCTTCCCCAGCCCCAGCATTTT. This codes for CASSEFFLGELPQPQHF.

This clonotype was detected a few times. This CDR3 reads CASSRRGSFPERSEETQYF. The CDR3 DNA reads as TGTGCCAGCTCACGTCGCGGGAGTTTTCCGGAAAGAAGCGAAGAGACCCAGTACTTC. The chain employs TRBV18 and TRBJ2-5, with 7 bases lining up with TRBD2. The germline V gene has CDR1 KGHSH and CDR2 LQKENI. The CDR3 runs to 19 residues. V shed 4 bases and J 3 bases; nucleotides not matched to a gene: 20.

This clonotype has at least ten counts. J is TRBJ2-2 and V is TRBV19; the match to TRBD2 covers 10 bases. Germline CDR1 is LNHDA and CDR2 is SQIVND (reference sequence). CDR3 length: 16 residues. V dropped 4 bases and J dropped 4; count of bases not matched to a gene: 6. The CDR3 region has the DNA TGTGCCAGTAGTACCTTAGCGGGGGGACCCACCGGGGAGCTGTTTTTT. Translation: CASSTLAGGPTGELFF.

This rearrangement joins TRBV5-1 to TRBJ2-7; D is unclear. This CDR3 has 13 amino acids. Trimming cost V 0 bases and J 3 bases, with 7 bases left between them. The germline CDR1 and CDR2 sequences are SGHRS and YFSETQ. DNA for the CDR3: TGCGCCAGCAGCTTGGACTGCAACTACGAGCAGTACTTC. It encodes CASSLDCNYEQYF.

CDR3 sequence reads: CASSLEQPNTEAFF. CDR3 bases: TGCGCCAGCAGCTTGGAACAACCGAACACTGAAGCTTTCTTT. J is TRBJ1-1 and V is TRBV5-1; no firm D call. This CDR3 region has 14 residues. V lost 0 bases and J lost 1, with 7 bases in between. In germline, CDR1 is SGHRS, CDR2 YFSETQ. The full variable domain, with the rest looked up from reference TRBV5-1 and TRBJ1-1, is KAGVTQTPRYLIKTRGQQVTLSCSPISGHRSVSWYQQTPGQGLQFLFEYFSETQRNKGNFPGRFSGRQFSNSRSEMNVSTLELGDSALYLCASSLEQPNTEAFFGQGTRLTVV.

The V call is TRBV20-1, the J call TRBJ1-5, with D hard to call. Germline V gene sequence: CDR1 DFQATT, CDR2 SNEGSKA (reference sequence). The V end was cut by 3 bases, the J end by 7 bases, with 13 bases between. The CDR3 has 13 residues. The CDR3 sequence: CSASRESIQPQHF. DNA of the CDR3: TGCAGTGCTAGTCGTGAAAGCATACAGCCCCAGCATTTT.

This clonotype appeared once. The rearrangement uses TRBV2 and TRBJ1-1; D may be TRBD1 (5 bases). The germline V and J ends were trimmed by 5 bases and 1 base, with 17 bases remaining between them. The CDR3 is made up of 16 amino acids. The V gene's germline CDR1 is SNHLY and CDR2 FYNNEI. The DNA of the CDR3 is TGTGCCAGCAGTCCGGGACCCCAGACCACGAACACTGAAGCTTTCTTT. Residues: CASSPGPQTTNTEAFF.

This clonotype appeared many times. The rearrangement joins TRBV15 to TRBJ1-3, with a possible D match to TRBD1 (6 bases). The CDR3 contains 16 residues. Germline assignment: CDR1 LNHNV and CDR2 YYDKDF (reference sequence). Trimming pared 1 base from V and 0 bases from J, leaving 10 bases between. The CDR3: CATSRGRDNSGNTIYF. CDR3 nucleotides: TGTGCCACCAGCAGAGGCCGGGACAACTCTGGAAACACCATATATTTT.

Only a few counts were recorded for this clonotype. CDR3 DNA: TGTGCCAGCTCACCACCGGGGGTCTACTACGAGCAGTACTTC. Protein: CASSPPGVYYEQYF. V usage is TRBV18 and J usage is TRBJ2-7; D assignment may be TRBD1 or TRBD2 (5 bases each). The CDR3 is 14 amino acids. V shed 0 bases and J shed 3 bases, with 9 bases lying between them. Germline values: CDR1 KGHSH, CDR2 LQKENI.

This clonotype has ten or more counts. The chain links TRBV2 to TRBJ1-2; D unclear. V dropped 6 bases and J dropped 2 bases, with 16 bases sitting between them. The CDR3 spans 15 residues. The germline gives CDR1 SNHLY, CDR2 FYNNEI. The CDR3 is CASRGGPLPNYGYTF. The CDR3 region has the DNA TGTGCCAGCAGAGGCGGCCCACTTCCCAACTATGGCTACACCTTC.

There are many counts of this clonotype. The V call is TRBV3-1, the J call TRBJ2-1, with a tentative D call TRBD1 (7 bases). V was trimmed by 4 bases and J by 7 bases, leaving 14 bases between them. This CDR3 region has 14 residues. Germline-derived CDR1 and CDR2 are LGHDT and YNNKEL (reference sequence). The CDR3 DNA reads as TGTGCCAGCAGCCTCAGGGGGGCCTCTAATGAGCAGTTCTTC. Amino acids: CASSLRGASNEQFF.

Many counts were recorded for this clonotype. The V call is TRBV10-3, the J call TRBJ1-2, with a tentative D call TRBD1 (5 bases). Trimming cost V 7 bases and J 1 base, with 22 bases left between them. Germline CDR1 reads ENHRY; CDR2 reads SYGVKD. The length of the CDR3 is 17 residues. CDR3 DNA sequence: TGTGCCATCACCAGCCGGGGGAGGCAGCGGGATAACTATGGCTACACCTTC. It translates to CAITSRGRQRDNYGYTF.

This clonotype was seen many times. This chain uses TRBV6-1 with TRBJ2-1; TRBD2 is a possible D gene (6 bases). The germline gives CDR1 MNHNS, CDR2 SASEGT. V was shortened by 5 bases and J by 4 bases, with 9 bases between the two germline ends. This CDR3 has 13 residues. CDR3 sequence: CASSWRGYNEQFF. The CDR3 nucleotides are TGTGCCAGCAGTTGGCGGGGATACAATGAGCAGTTCTTC.

V and J are TRBV6-2 or TRBV6-3 and TRBJ1-2; D perhaps matches TRBD1 (5 bases). CDR1 is MNHEY, CDR2 SVGEGT, per germline. Trimming took off 5 bases at V and 0 bases at J, with 13 bases between the two ends. The CDR3 totals 15 residues. As DNA, the CDR3 is TGTGCCAGCAGTGAACGTTGGGACGCTAACTATGGCTACACCTTC. Translated: CASSERWDANYGYTF.

This clonotype appeared once. The V and J genes are TRBV9 and TRBJ2-3; D uncertain. The CDR3 extends over 13 amino acids. With 0 bases removed from V and 6 bases from J, the gap between germline ends came to 8 bases. Germline V gives CDR1 SGDLS, CDR2 YYNGEE. The CDR3 DNA is TGTGCCAGCAGCGTAGCCTTTACGGATACGCAGTATTTT. Protein product: CASSVAFTDTQYF.

This clonotype turned up a few times. The chain employs TRBV6-1 and TRBJ2-7, with D unclear. The germline CDR1 and CDR2 sequences are MNHNS and SASEGT. This CDR3 spans 15 amino acids. Between the trimmed V and J ends, which lost 6 bases and 0 bases, there was a span of 15 bases. The CDR3 nucleotides are TGTGCCAGCAGCCCTTACAGCTACTTCTCCTACGAGCAGTACTTC. Its translation: CASSPYSYFSYEQYF.

This clonotype was detected ten times or more. The V and J genes are TRBV5-1 and TRBJ1-6, with no clear D. Per germline, CDR1 SGHRS and CDR2 YFSETQ. Between the trimmed V and J ends, which lost 0 bases and 1 base, there was a span of 14 bases. The CDR3 totals 18 residues. CDR3 coding DNA: TGCGCCAGCAGCTTGGTGGGAGTTTCGGCATCCTATAATTCACCCCTCCACTTT. It codes for CASSLVGVSASYNSPLHF.

The chain is built from TRBV5-1 and TRBJ2-1; 7 bases are a match to TRBD1. CDR1 and CDR2 (germline): SGHRS, YFSETQ. CDR3 length equals 14 residues. V was clipped by 5 bases and J by 14 bases; unmatched bases: 16. DNA of the CDR3: TGCGCCAGCAGTTTATTAGTACAGGGGATTCGGAAGTTCTTC. It translates to CASSLLVQGIRKFF.

Ten or more counts support this clonotype. The chain has TRBV20-1 and TRBJ2-5, with D unresolved. This CDR3 has 14 residues. Trimming removed 3 bases from V and 2 bases from J, with 13 bases in between. The germline V gene encodes CDR1 DFQATT and CDR2 SNEGSKA (reference sequence). The CDR3 DNA sequence: TGCAGTGCTAGTTTCGGCAGGTTACAAGAGACCCAGTACTTC. The encoded protein is CSASFGRLQETQYF.

Many counts were recorded for this clonotype. The chain couples TRBV13 to TRBJ1-1; D is uncertain. The germline gives CDR1 PRHDT, CDR2 FYEKMQ (reference sequence). Trimming removed 0 bases at V and 4 bases at J, with 12 bases between. This CDR3 is built from 15 residues. The DNA for the CDR3 is TGTGCCAGCAGCTTAGGGTCCATTCCGAGCACTGAAGCTTTCTTT. Residues: CASSLGSIPSTEAFF. Based on the CDR3 plus reference TRBV13 and TRBJ1-1, the full variable domain is AAGVIQSPRHLIKEKRETATLKCYPIPRHDTVYWYQQGPGQDPQFLISFYEKMQSDKGSIPDRFSAQQFSDYHSELNMSSLELGDSALYFCASSLGSIPSTEAFFGQGTRLTVV.

This clonotype occurred many times. The chain has TRBV5-1 and TRBJ2-7, with no clear D. The CDR3 length is 12 residues. V shed 4 bases and J shed 4 bases, with 9 bases lying between them. CDR1 SGHRS and CDR2 YFSETQ come from the germline V gene. The DNA for the CDR3 is TGCGCCAGCAGCGAAGACGAGTACGAGCAGTACTTC. Protein sequence: CASSEDEYEQYF.

The CDR3 region has the DNA TGTGCCAGCAGGGTCTTTCAGGGGACTTATTACGAGCAGTACTTC. Translating gives CASRVFQGTYYEQYF. V is TRBV6-2 or TRBV6-3 and J is TRBJ2-7; D assignment may be TRBD1 or TRBD2 (6 bases each). The length of the CDR3 is 15 residues. V dropped 6 bases and J dropped 4 bases, with 19 bases sitting between them. Germline CDR1 MNHEY, CDR2 SVGEGT.